The rows below give T cell receptor beta chains drawn from one sample of a study of cytotoxic CD8 clonotypes in ibrutinib-treated CLL. Only in-frame clones appear in the TCRdb table, and some are missing; sequencing was by immunoSEQ multiplex PCR. The table has around 40,000 clones, under 80% seen once; the top ten hold around 10%. Specimen: PBMCs, collected at disease progression, from a patient treated with ibrutinib. These receptors were collected from a human donor with chronic lymphocytic leukemia. CDR3s include the opening cysteine and the closing phenylalanine or tryptophan. The D gene is left open where the match is weak. Size is omitted from some rows. Given values are once, few, many or a class for expanded clones.

v_call,j_call,clone_size,d_call,cdr3_nt,cdr3_aa
TRBV15,TRBJ2-1,-,-,TGTGCCACCAGGCAATCGAGCTCCTACAATGAGCAGTTCTTC,CATRQSSSYNEQFF
TRBV18,TRBJ2-7,few,TRBD1,TGTGCCAGCTCACCACCTGAGGCCCACAGGACAGGGTACTACGAGCAGTACTTC,CASSPPEAHRTGYYEQYF
TRBV25-1,TRBJ2-7,-,TRBD1,TGTGCCAGCAGTAGCCGGGACAGGGATTTTCCCGCGTGGGAGCAGTACTTC,CASSSRDRDFPAWEQYF
TRBV5-1,TRBJ2-7,-,TRBD2,TGCGCCAGCAGCTTGACGGCGGGGGGGCCTCACGAGCAGTACTTC,CASSLTAGGPHEQYF
TRBV25-1,TRBJ2-1,-,-,TGTGCCAGCAGTGAAGGGGGACCAGCTGGTAACAATGAGCAGTTCTTC,CASSEGGPAGNNEQFF
TRBV7-6,TRBJ2-2,-,-,TGTGCCAGCAGCTTACTGAACACCGGGGAGCTGTTTTTT,CASSLLNTGELFF
TRBV5-5,TRBJ2-7,-,-,TGTGCCAGCAGCAGACGACCTTCCTTTACCTACGAGCAGTACTTC,CASSRRPSFTYEQYF
TRBV18,TRBJ2-5,once,-,TGTGCCAGCTCACCATTGACTGGGAAGACCCAGTACTTC,CASSPLTGKTQYF
TRBV27,TRBJ2-6,-,-,TGTGCCAGCAGTTCCTTGACTGGGGCCAACGTCCTGACTTTC,CASSSLTGANVLTF
TRBV6-1,TRBJ2-5,-,TRBD1,TGTGCCAGTCGGACAGGGCCAGCCGAAGAGACCCAGTACTTC,CASRTGPAEETQYF
TRBV9,TRBJ2-1,-,TRBD2,TGTGCCAGCAGCGAGACGATTAGCGGGGGGGCCTACAATGAGCAGTTCTTC,CASSETISGGAYNEQFF
TRBV5-4,TRBJ2-7,-,TRBD2,TGTGCCAGCAGCTTGGTTAGCGGGGTCTACGAGCAGTACTTC,CASSLVSGVYEQYF
TRBV11-2,TRBJ2-1,once,-,TGTGCCAGCAGCTTAGCGGGGAGCTCCTACAATGAGCAGTTCTTC,CASSLAGSSYNEQFF
TRBV7-9,TRBJ1-1,-,-,TGTGCCAGCAGCTTATCGTTTCAGGGGAACACTGAAGCTTTCTTT,CASSLSFQGNTEAFF
TRBV9,TRBJ1-1,-,-,TGTGCCAGCAGCCCGGTTCGGGACACTGAAGCTTTCTTT,CASSPVRDTEAFF